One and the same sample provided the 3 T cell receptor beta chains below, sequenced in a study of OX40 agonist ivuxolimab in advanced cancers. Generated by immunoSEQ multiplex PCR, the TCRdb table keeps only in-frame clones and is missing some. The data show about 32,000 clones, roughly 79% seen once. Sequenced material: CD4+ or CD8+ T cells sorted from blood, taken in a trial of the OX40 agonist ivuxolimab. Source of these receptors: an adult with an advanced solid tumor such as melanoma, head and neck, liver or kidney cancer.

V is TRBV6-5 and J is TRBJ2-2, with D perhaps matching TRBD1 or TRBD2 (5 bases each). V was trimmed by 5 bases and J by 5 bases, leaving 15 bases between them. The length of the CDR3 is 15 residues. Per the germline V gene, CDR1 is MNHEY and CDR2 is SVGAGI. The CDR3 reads CASSPGSGRTGELFF. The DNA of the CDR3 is TGTGCCAGCAGTCCGGGGTCAGGGCGGACCGGGGAGCTGTTTTTT.

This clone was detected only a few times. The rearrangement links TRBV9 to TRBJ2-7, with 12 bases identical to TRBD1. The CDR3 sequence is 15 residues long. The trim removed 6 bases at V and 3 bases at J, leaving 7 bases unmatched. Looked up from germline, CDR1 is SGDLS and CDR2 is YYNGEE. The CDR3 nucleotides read TGTGCCAGCAAGGGGAGGGACAGGGGGCGCTACGAGCAGTACTTC. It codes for CASKGRDRGRYEQYF.

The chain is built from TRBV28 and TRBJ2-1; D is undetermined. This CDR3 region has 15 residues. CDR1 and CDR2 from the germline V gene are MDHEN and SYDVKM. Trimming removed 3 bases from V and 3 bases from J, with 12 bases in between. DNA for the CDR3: TGTGCCAGCAGTTTGGGTGGCCAGTTCTACAATGAGCAGTTCTTC. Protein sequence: CASSLGGQFYNEQFF.